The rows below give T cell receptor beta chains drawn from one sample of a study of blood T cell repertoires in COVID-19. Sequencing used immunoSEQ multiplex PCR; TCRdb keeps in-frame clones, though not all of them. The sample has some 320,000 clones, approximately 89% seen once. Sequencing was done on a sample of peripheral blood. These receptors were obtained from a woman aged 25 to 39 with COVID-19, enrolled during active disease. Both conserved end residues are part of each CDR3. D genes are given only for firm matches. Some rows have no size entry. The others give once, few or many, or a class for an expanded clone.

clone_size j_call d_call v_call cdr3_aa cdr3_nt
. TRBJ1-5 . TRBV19 CASNNWGHPRVGQHF TGTGCCAGCAATAATTGGGGACACCCCAGAGTTGGCCAGCATTTT
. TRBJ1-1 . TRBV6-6 CASLRVKQKNTEAFF TGTGCCAGTCTTCGAGTGAAGCAAAAGAACACTGAAGCTTTCTTT
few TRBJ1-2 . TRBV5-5 CASSLDFGIYGYTF TGTGCCAGCAGCTTGGACTTTGGTATCTATGGCTACACCTTC
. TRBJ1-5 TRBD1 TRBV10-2 CASSDGQGNQPQHF TGCGCCAGCAGTGACGGACAGGGGAATCAGCCCCAGCATTTT
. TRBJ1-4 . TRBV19 CASTTMGGYEKLFF TGTGCCAGTACTACGATGGGAGGGTACGAAAAACTGTTTTTT
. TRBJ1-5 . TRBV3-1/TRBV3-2 CASSQDNIQPQHF TGTGCCAGCAGCCAAGATAATATTCAGCCCCAGCATTTT
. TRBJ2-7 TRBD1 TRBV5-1 CASSPDRASSYEQYF TGCGCCAGCAGCCCCGACAGGGCCAGCTCCTACGAGCAGTACTTC
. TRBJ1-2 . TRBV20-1 CSASTQGPYGYTF TGCAGTGCTAGTACGCAGGGGCCCTATGGCTACACCTTC
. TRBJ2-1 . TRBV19 CASSIAGISYNEQFF TGTGCCAGTAGTATAGCGGGGATATCCTACAATGAGCAGTTCTTC
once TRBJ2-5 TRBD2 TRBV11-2 CASSYFGLAGGVQETQYF TGTGCCAGCAGCTACTTCGGACTAGCGGGGGGCGTACAAGAGACCCAGTACTTC
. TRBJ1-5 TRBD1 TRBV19 CASSPSRTGGRNQPQHF TGTGCCAGTAGTCCCTCTCGGACAGGGGGACGCAATCAGCCCCAGCATTTT
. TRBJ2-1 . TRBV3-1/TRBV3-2 CASSQDRLAGAGEFF TGTGCCAGCAGCCAAGATCGGCTGGCGGGGGCCGGGGAGTTCTTC
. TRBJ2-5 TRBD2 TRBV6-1 CASSELSSGTSGGVVETQYF TGTGCCAGCAGTGAGTTATCATCCGGGACTAGCGGGGGAGTTGTGGAGACCCAGTACTTC
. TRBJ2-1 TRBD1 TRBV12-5 CASGLLTGGRDEQFF TGTGCTAGTGGTTTGTTGACAGGGGGCAGGGATGAGCAGTTCTTC
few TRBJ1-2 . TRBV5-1 CASTFGGTNYGYTF TGCGCCAGCACATTTGGAGGCACGAACTATGGCTACACCTTC
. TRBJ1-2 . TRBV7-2 CASSRLRGYTF TGTGCCAGCAGTCGACTTCGTGGCTACACCTTC
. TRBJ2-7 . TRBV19 CASSIGPVSEQYF TGTGCCAGTAGTATAGGGCCTGTCAGCGAGCAGTACTTC
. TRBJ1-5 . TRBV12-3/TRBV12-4 CASSPNEVQPQHF TGTGCCAGCAGTCCCAATGAGGTTCAGCCCCAGCATTTT
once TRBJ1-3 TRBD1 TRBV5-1 CASSFDRGAGNTIYF TGCGCCAGCAGCTTCGACAGGGGCGCTGGAAACACCATATATTTT
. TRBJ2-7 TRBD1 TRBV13 CASSTRTGGLVEQYF TGTGCCAGCAGCACGCGGACAGGGGGCTTAGTCGAGCAGTACTTC
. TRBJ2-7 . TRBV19 CASSSGGPSYEQYF TGTGCCAGTAGTAGCGGGGGCCCCTCCTACGAGCAGTACTTC
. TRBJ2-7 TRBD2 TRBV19 CASTYGGASYEQYF TGTGCCAGCACATACGGGGGGGCCTCCTACGAGCAGTACTTC
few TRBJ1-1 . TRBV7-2 CASRLGLGERAFF TGTGCCAGCAGGCTAGGTCTAGGAGAACGAGCTTTCTTT
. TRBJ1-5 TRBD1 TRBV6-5 CASCRSPGGQKPQHF TGTGCCAGCTGCCGTTCTCCAGGGGGCCAGAAGCCCCAGCATTTT
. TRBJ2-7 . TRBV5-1 CASSLEGVDEQYF TGCGCCAGCAGCTTGGAAGGGGTGGACGAGCAGTACTTC
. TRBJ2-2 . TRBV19 CATHGAVGTGELFF TGTGCCACTCATGGGGCCGTCGGCACCGGGGAGCTGTTTTTT
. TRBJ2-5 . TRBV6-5 CASSYSPRGETQYF TGTGCCAGCAGTTACTCTCCTCGAGGGGAGACCCAGTACTTC
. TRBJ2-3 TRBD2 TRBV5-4 CASIIRGGAADTQYF TGTGCCAGCATAATTCGCGGGGGGGCAGCAGATACGCAGTATTTT
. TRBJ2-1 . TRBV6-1 CASSEVDSPNEQFF TGTGCCAGCAGTGAAGTGGACAGCCCCAATGAGCAGTTCTTC
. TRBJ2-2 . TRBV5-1 CASSWTLDTGELFF TGCGCCAGCAGCTGGACATTGGACACCGGGGAGCTGTTTTTT
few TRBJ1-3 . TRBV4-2 CASSQEEGGARGNTIYF TGTGCCAGCAGCCAAGAGGAGGGGGGGGCGCGTGGAAACACCATATATTTT
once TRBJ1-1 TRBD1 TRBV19 CASSVSGTANTEAFF TGTGCCAGTAGTGTGTCCGGGACAGCGAACACTGAAGCTTTCTTT
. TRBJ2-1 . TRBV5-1 CASSLDGTPQQKFF TGCGCCAGCAGCTTGGACGGGACACCACAGCAAAAGTTCTTC
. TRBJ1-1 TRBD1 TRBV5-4 CASSSRGLATEAFF TGTGCCAGCAGCTCCAGGGGGCTGGCGACTGAAGCTTTCTTT
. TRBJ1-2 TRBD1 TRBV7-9 CASSLAAGGTTYGYTF TGTGCCAGCAGCTTAGCTGCAGGGGGCACTACTTATGGCTACACCTTC